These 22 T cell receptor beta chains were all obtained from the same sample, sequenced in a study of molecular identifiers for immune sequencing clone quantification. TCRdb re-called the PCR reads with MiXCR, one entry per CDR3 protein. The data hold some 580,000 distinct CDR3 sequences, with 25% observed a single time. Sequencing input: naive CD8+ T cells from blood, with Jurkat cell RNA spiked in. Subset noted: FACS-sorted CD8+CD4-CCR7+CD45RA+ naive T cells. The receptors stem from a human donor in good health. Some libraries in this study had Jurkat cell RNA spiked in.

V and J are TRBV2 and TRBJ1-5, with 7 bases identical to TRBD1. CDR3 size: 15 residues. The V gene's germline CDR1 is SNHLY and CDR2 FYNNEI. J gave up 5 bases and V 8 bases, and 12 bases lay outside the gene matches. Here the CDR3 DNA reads TGTGCCAGCTCCGGATGGACAGGTGACTATCAGCCCCAGCATTTT. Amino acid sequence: CASSGWTGDYQPQHF.

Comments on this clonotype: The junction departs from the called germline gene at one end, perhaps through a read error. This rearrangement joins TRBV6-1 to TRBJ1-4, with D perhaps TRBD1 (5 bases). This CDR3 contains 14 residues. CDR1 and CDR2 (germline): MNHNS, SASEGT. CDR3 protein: CASSEPGANEELFF. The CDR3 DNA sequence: TGTGCCAGCAGTGAACCCGGGGCAAATGAAGAACTGTTTTTT.

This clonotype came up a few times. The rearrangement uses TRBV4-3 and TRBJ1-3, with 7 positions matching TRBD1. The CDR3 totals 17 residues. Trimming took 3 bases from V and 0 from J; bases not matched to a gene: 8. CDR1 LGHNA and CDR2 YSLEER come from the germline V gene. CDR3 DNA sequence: TGCGCCAGCAGCCACCCCACACAGGGGAGCTCTGGAAACACCATATATTTT. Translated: CASSHPTQGSSGNTIYF.

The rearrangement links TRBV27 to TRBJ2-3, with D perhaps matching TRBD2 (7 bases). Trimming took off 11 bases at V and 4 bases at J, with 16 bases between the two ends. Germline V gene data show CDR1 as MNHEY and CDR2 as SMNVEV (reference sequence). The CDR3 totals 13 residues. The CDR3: CAVWAGAADTQYF. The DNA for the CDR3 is TGTGCCGTCTGGGCGGGGGCTGCAGATACGCAGTATTTT.

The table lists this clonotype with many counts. CDR3: CAWSVHGYEQYF. CDR3 nucleotides: TGTGCCTGGAGTGTACACGGCTACGAGCAGTACTTC. The chain is built from TRBV30 and TRBJ2-7; D not resolved. This CDR3 has 12 amino acids. Trimming removed 0 bases from V and 3 bases from J, with 6 bases in between. Germline CDR1 reads GTSNPN; CDR2 reads SVGIG (reference sequence).

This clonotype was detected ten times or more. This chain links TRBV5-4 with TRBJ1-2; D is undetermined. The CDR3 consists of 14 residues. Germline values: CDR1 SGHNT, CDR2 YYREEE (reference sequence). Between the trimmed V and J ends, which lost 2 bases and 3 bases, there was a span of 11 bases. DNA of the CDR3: TGTGCCAGCAGCTTTCGGGGTGCTGACTATGGCTACACCTTC. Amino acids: CASSFRGADYGYTF.

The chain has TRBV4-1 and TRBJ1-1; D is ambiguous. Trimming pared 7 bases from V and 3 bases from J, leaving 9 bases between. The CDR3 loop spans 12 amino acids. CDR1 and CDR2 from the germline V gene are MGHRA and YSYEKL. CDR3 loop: CASNHGDTEAFF. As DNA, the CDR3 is TGCGCCAGCAATCATGGGGACACTGAAGCTTTCTTT.

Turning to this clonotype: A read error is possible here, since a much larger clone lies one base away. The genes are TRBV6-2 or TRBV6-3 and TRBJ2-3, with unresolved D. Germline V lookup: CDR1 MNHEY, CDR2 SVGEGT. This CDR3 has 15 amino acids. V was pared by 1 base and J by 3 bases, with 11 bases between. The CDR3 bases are TGTGCCAGCAGTTACTGGACCTTGGAGACAGATACGCAGTATTTT. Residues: CASSYWTLETDTQYF.

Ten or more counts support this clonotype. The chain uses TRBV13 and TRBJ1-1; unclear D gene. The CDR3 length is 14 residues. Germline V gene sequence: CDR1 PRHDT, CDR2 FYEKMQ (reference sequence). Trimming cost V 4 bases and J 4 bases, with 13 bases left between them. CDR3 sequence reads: CASSSGPLGTEAFF. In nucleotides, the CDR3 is TGTGCCAGCAGCTCCGGGCCCCTTGGCACTGAAGCTTTCTTT.

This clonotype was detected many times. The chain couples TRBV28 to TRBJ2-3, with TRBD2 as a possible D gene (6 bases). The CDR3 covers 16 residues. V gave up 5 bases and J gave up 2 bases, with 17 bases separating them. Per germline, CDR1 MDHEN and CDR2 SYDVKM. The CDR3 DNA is TGTGCCAGCAGTCCACCGGCGGGGACGTTCACAGATACGCAGTATTTT. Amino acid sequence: CASSPPAGTFTDTQYF. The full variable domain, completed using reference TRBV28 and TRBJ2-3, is DVKVTQSSRYLVKRTGEKVFLECVQDMDHENMFWYRQDPGLGLRLIYFSYDVKMKEKGDIPEGYSVSREKKERFSLILESASTNQTSMYLCASSPPAGTFTDTQYFGPGTRLTVL.

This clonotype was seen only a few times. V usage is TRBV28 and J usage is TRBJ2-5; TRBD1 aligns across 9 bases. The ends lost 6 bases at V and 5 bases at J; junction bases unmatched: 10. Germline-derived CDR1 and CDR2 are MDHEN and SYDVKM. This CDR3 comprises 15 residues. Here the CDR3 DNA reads TGTGCCAGCAGCCCCTCTCGGGACAGGGTTGAGACCCAGTACTTC. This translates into CASSPSRDRVETQYF.

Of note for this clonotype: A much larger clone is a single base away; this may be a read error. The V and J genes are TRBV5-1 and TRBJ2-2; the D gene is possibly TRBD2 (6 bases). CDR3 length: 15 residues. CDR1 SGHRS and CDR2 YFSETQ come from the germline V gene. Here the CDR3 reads CASSEGYQVTGGLFF. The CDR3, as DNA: TGCGCCAGCAGCGAGGGGTATCAGGTCACCGGGGGGCTGTTTTTT.

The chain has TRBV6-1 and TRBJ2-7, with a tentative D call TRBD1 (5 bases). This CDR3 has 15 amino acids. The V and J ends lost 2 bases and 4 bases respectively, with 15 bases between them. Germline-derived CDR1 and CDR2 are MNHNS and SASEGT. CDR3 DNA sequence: TGTGCCAGCAGTGAATGGGGCAGCTATAGTTACGAGCAGTACTTC. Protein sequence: CASSEWGSYSYEQYF.

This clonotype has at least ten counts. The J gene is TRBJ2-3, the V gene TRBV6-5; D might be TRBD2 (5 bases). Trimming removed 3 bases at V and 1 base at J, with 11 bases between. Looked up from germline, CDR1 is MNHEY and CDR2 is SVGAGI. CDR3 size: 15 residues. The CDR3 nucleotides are TGTGCCAGCAGTTATACCGGACTCGGCACAGATACGCAGTATTTT. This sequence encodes CASSYTGLGTDTQYF.

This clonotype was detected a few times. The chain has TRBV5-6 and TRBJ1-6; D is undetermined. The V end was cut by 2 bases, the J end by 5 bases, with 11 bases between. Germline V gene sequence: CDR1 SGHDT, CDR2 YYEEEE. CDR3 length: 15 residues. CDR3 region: CASSFGGVHNSPLHF. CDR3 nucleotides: TGTGCCAGCAGCTTCGGTGGGGTCCATAATTCACCCCTCCACTTT. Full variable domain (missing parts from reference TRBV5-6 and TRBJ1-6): DAGVTQSPTHLIKTRGQQVTLRCSPKSGHDTVSWYQQALGQGPQFIFQYYEEEERQRGNFPDRFSGHQFPNYSSELNVNALLLGDSALYLCASSFGGVHNSPLHFGNGTRLTVT.

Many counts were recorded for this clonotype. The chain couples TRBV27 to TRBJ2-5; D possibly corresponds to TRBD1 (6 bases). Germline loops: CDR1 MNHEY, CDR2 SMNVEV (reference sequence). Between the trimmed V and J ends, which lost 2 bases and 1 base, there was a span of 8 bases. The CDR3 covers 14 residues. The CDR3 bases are TGTGCCAGCAGTTTACTGGACAGCCAAGAGACCCAGTACTTC. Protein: CASSLLDSQETQYF.

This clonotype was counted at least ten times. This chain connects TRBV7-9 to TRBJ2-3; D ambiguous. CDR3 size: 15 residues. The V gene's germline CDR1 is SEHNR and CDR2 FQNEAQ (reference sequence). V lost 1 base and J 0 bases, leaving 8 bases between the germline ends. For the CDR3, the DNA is TGTGCCAGCAGCTTAGAGGTTTTCAGCACAGATACGCAGTATTTT. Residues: CASSLEVFSTDTQYF.

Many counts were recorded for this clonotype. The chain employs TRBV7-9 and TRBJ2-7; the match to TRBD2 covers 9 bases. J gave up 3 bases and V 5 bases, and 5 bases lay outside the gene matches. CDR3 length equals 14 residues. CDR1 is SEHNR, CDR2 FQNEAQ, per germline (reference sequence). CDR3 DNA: TGTGCCAGCAGCGTCTTAGCGGGGGACTACGAGCAGTACTTC. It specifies CASSVLAGDYEQYF. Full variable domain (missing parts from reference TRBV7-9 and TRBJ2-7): DTGVSQNPRHKITKRGQNVTFRCDPISEHNRLYWYRQTLGQGPEFLTYFQNEAQLEKSRLLSDRFSAERPKGSFSTLEIQRTEQGDSAMYLCASSVLAGDYEQYFGPGTRLTVT.

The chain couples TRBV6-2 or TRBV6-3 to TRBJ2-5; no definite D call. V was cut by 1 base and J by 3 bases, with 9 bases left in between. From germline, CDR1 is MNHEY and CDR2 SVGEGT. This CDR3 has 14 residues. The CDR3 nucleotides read TGTGCCAGCAGTTACTTGCCAGCAAAAGAGACCCAGTACTTC. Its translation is CASSYLPAKETQYF.

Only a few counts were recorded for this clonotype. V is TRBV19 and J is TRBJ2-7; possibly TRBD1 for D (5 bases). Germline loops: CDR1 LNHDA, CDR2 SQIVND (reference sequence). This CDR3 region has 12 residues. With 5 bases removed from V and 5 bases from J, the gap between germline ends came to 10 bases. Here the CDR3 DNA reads TGTGCCAGTAGTCCAGGGATGAACGAGCAGTACTTC. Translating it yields CASSPGMNEQYF. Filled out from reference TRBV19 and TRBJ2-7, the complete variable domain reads DGGITQSPKYLFRKEGQNVTLSCEQNLNHDAMYWYRQDPGQGLRLIYYSQIVNDFQKGDIAEGYSVSREKKESFPLTVTSAQKNPTAFYLCASSPGMNEQYFGPGTRLTVT.

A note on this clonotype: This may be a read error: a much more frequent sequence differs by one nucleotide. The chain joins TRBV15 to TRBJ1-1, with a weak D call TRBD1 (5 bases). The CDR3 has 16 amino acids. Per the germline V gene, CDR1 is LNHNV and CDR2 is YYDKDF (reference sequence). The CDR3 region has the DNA TGTGCCCCCAGCAGAGAACGGGGGGTCGGAGGCACTGAAGCTTTCTTT. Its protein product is CAPSRERGVGGTEAFF.

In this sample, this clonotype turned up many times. As DNA, the CDR3 is TGTGCCAGCAGGACGGCTTTGGATGAGCAGTACTTC. Its protein is CASRTALDEQYF. The chain links TRBV27 to TRBJ2-7; no reliable D call. The CDR3 length is 12 residues. The V end was cut by 6 bases, the J end by 7 bases, with 13 bases between. CDR1 and CDR2 from the germline V gene are MNHEY and SMNVEV (reference sequence).